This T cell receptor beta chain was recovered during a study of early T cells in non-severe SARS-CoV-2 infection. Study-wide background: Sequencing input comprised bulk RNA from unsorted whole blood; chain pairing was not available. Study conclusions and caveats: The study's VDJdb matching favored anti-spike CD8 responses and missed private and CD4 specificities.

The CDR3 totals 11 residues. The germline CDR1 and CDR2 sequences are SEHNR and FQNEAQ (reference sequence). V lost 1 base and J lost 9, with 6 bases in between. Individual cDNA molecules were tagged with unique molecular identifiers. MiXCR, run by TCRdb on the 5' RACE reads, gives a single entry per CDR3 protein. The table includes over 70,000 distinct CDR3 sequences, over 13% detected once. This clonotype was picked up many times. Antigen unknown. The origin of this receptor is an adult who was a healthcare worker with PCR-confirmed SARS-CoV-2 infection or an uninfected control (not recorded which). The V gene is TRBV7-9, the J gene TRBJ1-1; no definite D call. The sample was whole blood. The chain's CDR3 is CASSLGYQAFF. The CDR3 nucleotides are TGTGCCAGCAGCTTAGGTTATCAAGCTTTCTTT. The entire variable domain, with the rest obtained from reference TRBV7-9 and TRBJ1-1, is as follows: DTGVSQNPRHKITKRGQNVTFRCDPISEHNRLYWYRQTLGQGPEFLTYFQNEAQLEKSRLLSDRFSAERPKGSFSTLEIQRTEQGDSAMYLCASSLGYQAFFGQGTRLTVV.